Sequencing of this T cell receptor (beta chain) was carried out in a study of blood T cell repertoires in COVID-19. As originally analysed: Counts of nucleated cells, estimated from reference gene primer amplification, were obtained. TCRdb's table, derived via immunoSEQ multiplex PCR, lists solely in-frame clones and lacks some. That table furnishes V, J and clone size, whereas the DNA furnished D and trimming. The data show more than 100,000 clones, roughly 90% seen once. The CDR3 consists of 17 residues. Germline CDR1 is SGHVS and CDR2 is FNYEAQ. V lost 1 base and J 1 base, leaving 16 bases between the germline ends.

The sequenced sample consisted of peripheral blood. This TCR was recovered from a man aged 65 to 79 with active COVID-19. The gene calls are TRBV7-6 and TRBJ1-1; a possible D gene is TRBD1 (6 bases). The CDR3 reads CASSLEGQGPSNTEAFF. For the CDR3, the DNA is TGTGCCAGCAGCTTAGAGGGTCAGGGGCCCTCGAACACTGAAGCTTTCTTT.